This entry lists 11 T cell receptor beta chains sequenced from one sample in a study of identical twins. Using its own MiXCR run on the 5' RACE reads, TCRdb lists one record per CDR3 protein. Of some 790,000 distinct CDR3 sequences in the sample, around a sixth are singletons; the top ten hold about 12%. The data also belong to a second study, concerning T cells expressing NK-cell markers.

Material: PBMCs. All receptors come from a woman between 18 and 30 years old in good health.

V usage is TRBV20-1 and J usage is TRBJ1-2; 7 positions match TRBD1. Germline trimming cut 6 bases from V and 8 bases from J; bases unmatched to any gene: 21. CDR1 is DFQATT and CDR2 is SNEGSKA in the germline V gene (reference sequence). The CDR3 contains 16 residues. The CDR3 is CSAPITNPGQRWGYTF. CDR3 DNA sequence: TGCAGTGCCCCCATAACCAACCCGGGACAGCGTTGGGGCTACACCTTC.

This clonotype was picked up a small number of times. The J gene is TRBJ2-1, the V gene TRBV12-3 or TRBV12-4; D gene ambiguous. Trimming removed 6 bases at V and 1 base at J, with 10 bases between. This CDR3 has 14 residues. The CDR3 region is CASSRMGSYNEQFF. CDR3 DNA sequence: TGTGCCAGCAGCCGTATGGGGTCCTACAATGAGCAGTTCTTC.

This clonotype was picked up a small number of times. V gene TRBV20-1 combines with J gene TRBJ2-5, with 7 bases lining up with TRBD2. The CDR3 has 14 amino acids. CDR1 DFQATT and CDR2 SNEGSKA come from the germline V gene (reference sequence). The V segment lost 3 bases and the J segment 4 bases; nucleotides outside the gene matches: 8. This CDR3 reads CSASSSGVGETQYF. CDR3 coding DNA: TGCAGTGCTAGTTCCAGCGGGGTTGGAGAGACCCAGTACTTC.

The V and J genes are TRBV20-1 and TRBJ2-6; TRBD1 might be the D (6 bases). With 5 bases removed from V and 2 bases from J, the gap between germline ends came to 16 bases. The CDR3 extends over 16 amino acids. The germline V gene encodes CDR1 DFQATT and CDR2 SNEGSKA (reference sequence). CDR3 sequence (DNA): TGCAGTGCTTCCGGGACACCTTTACCTGGGGCCAACGTCCTGACTTTC. It translates to CSASGTPLPGANVLTF.

This chain connects TRBV7-8 to TRBJ2-7, with TRBD2 matching 8 bases. This CDR3 has 15 amino acids. V lost 3 bases, J lost 4 bases, and 8 bases stayed unmatched. Per the germline V gene, CDR1 is SGHVS and CDR2 is FQNEAQ. Written as DNA, the CDR3 is TGTGCCAGCAGCTTGGCCACTAGCGGAGGTTACGAGCAGTACTTC. Translated: CASSLATSGGYEQYF.

This clonotype was recorded many times. This chain joins TRBV12-3 or TRBV12-4 and TRBJ1-1, with D possibly being TRBD1 (5 bases). CDR3 size: 12 residues. The ends were cut back, 3 bases at V and 3 bases at J, with 5 bases in the middle. The CDR3 DNA reads as TGTGCCAGCAGTTTCAGGGACACTGAAGCTTTCTTT. Translating it yields CASSFRDTEAFF.

This clonotype was observed a few times. The V call is TRBV6-2 or TRBV6-3, the J call TRBJ2-1; D not certain. Germline CDR1 is MNHEY and CDR2 is SVGEGT. The length of the CDR3 is 13 residues. V shed 2 bases and J shed 4 bases, with 6 bases lying between them. CDR3 coding DNA: TGTGCCAGCAGTTACCTACTTTACAATGAGCAGTTCTTC. It translates to CASSYLLYNEQFF.

A single count supports this clonotype. The chain recombines TRBV20-1 with TRBJ1-1; D gene uncertain. CDR1 and CDR2 from the germline V gene are DFQATT and SNEGSKA (reference sequence). V shed 0 bases and J shed 5 bases, with 13 bases lying between them. This CDR3 contains 14 residues. The chain's CDR3 is CSARDRVGRTEAFF. CDR3 nucleotides: TGCAGTGCTAGAGATCGGGTGGGTAGGACTGAAGCTTTCTTT.

Ten or more counts support this clonotype. This chain links TRBV7-2 with TRBJ1-2, with 9 positions matching TRBD1. Germline assignment: CDR1 SGHTA and CDR2 FQGNSA. V lost 5 bases to trimming and J lost 5 bases; unmatched junction nucleotides: 3. This CDR3 is 13 amino acids long. Here the CDR3 reads CASSLDRGYGYTF. CDR3 coding DNA: TGTGCCAGCAGCCTGGACAGGGGATATGGCTACACCTTC.

This clonotype appeared a few times. This CDR3 reads CAVPGGSGANVLTF. In nucleotides, the CDR3 is TGTGCCGTACCAGGGGGATCTGGGGCCAACGTCCTGACTTTC. The V gene is TRBV10-3, the J gene TRBJ2-6; 7 nucleotides agree with TRBD1. There are 14 residues in the CDR3. Trimming took 11 bases from V and 1 from J; bases not matched to a gene: 5. The germline V gene has CDR1 ENHRY and CDR2 SYGVKD.

This chain connects TRBV7-9 to TRBJ2-2; no reliable D call. V lost 0 bases and J lost 2, with 7 bases in between. The CDR3 sequence is 15 residues long. The germline gives CDR1 SEHNR, CDR2 FQNEAQ (reference sequence). CDR3: CASSLAAGNTGELFF. The CDR3 DNA follows: TGTGCCAGCAGCTTAGCGGCAGGCAACACCGGGGAGCTGTTTTTT.